This entry describes one T cell receptor (beta chain). The CDR3 spans 13 residues. Germline values: CDR1 GTSNPN, CDR2 SVGIG (reference sequence). Trimming took 4 bases from V and 0 from J, leaving 9 bases between them. The data are from a study of cytomegalovirus exposure and HLA in healthy donors. Primers for the PCR totalled 60 Vbeta and 13 Jbeta. Produced via immunoSEQ multiplex PCR; TCRdb's table is partial and in-frame only. The repertoire holds some 40,000 clones, over 70% seen once, with 6.3% in the top ten. Sample: PBMCs. This rearrangement joins TRBV30 to TRBJ1-1; tentative D call: TRBD1 (5 bases). This receptor was taken from a man younger than 45 in good health and CMV-seronegative. The CDR3 nucleotides are TGTGCCTGGAAGGGGCAGATGAACACTGAAGCTTTCTTT. It encodes CAWKGQMNTEAFF.